These 18 T cell receptor beta chains came from one sample sequenced in a study of shared clonotypes between healthy human individuals. Using immunoSEQ multiplex PCR, the repertoire was profiled, and TCRdb retains in-frame clones only, with some absent. The sample carries about 2.1 million clones, approximately 92% recorded once. Cells designated naive CD8 were CD45RO-negative and were positively selected for CCR7, with terminally differentiated effector memory CD45RA+ cells excluded. The source material was naive CD8+ T cells from PBMCs. These receptors came from a man aged 18 to 29 in good health. Some clones in this sample may be carry-over from other donors' samples.

The chain uses TRBV14 and TRBJ2-2; D is uncertain. Germline V gene lookup returns CDR1 SGHDN and CDR2 FVKESK. V dropped 4 bases and J dropped 3 bases, with 12 bases sitting between them. This CDR3 contains 15 residues. The CDR3 loop reads CASSPHPWYTGELFF. CDR3 DNA: TGTGCCAGCAGCCCTCACCCTTGGTACACCGGGGAGCTGTTTTTT.

This sequence joins TRBV19 and TRBJ2-1, with D possibly TRBD1 on 6 matching bases. CDR3 size: 13 residues. Germline-derived CDR1 and CDR2 are LNHDA and SQIVND (reference sequence). Trimming removed 5 bases at V and 8 bases at J, with 13 bases between. The CDR3: CASSLRGLDEQFF. DNA for the CDR3: TGTGCCAGTAGTCTCAGGGGTCTCGATGAGCAGTTCTTC.

This chain connects TRBV27 to TRBJ2-3, with no clear D. The CDR3 extends over 14 amino acids. Germline V gene sequence: CDR1 MNHEY, CDR2 SMNVEV (reference sequence). The germline V and J ends were trimmed by 5 bases and 1 base, with 10 bases remaining between them. The CDR3 reads CASSPVFRTDTQYF. The CDR3 nucleotides are TGTGCCAGCAGTCCTGTCTTCCGCACAGATACGCAGTATTTT.

This sequence joins TRBV27 and TRBJ2-1; 9 bases match TRBD2. Germline V CDR1 and CDR2: MNHEY, SMNVEV (reference sequence). The CDR3 runs 14 residues. V shed 5 bases, J shed 5 bases, and the junction held 4 bases outside the gene matches. The CDR3 bases are TGTGCCAGCAGTCAGCGACTAGCGGACAATGAGCAGTTCTTC. This sequence encodes CASSQRLADNEQFF.

The chain combines TRBV7-8 with TRBJ1-1; D may be TRBD1 (6 bases). CDR3 length: 17 residues. Trimming removed 3 bases at V and 5 bases at J, with 22 bases between. The germline gives CDR1 SGHVS, CDR2 FQNEAQ. The CDR3 DNA reads TGTGCCAGCAGCTTTCTTTCCCGGGGGCCGGACAAGACTGAAGCTTTCTTT. Amino acids: CASSFLSRGPDKTEAFF.

This clone was detected once. This same CDR3 is encoded by further DNA sequences in the sample. The rearrangement uses TRBV27 and TRBJ1-1, with a tentative D call TRBD1 (6 bases). The CDR3 runs 14 residues. Germline lookup yields CDR1 MNHEY and CDR2 SMNVEV (reference sequence). Trimming took 4 bases from V and 2 from J, leaving 11 bases between them. CDR3 DNA: TGTGCCAGCAGTTGGGGGGGCCTTAACACTGAAGCTTTCTTT. This codes for CASSWGGLNTEAFF.

CDR3 protein: CASIPGQGPGNTIYF. CDR3 DNA sequence: TGTGCCAGCATCCCCGGTCAGGGGCCTGGAAACACCATATATTTT. The chain is built from TRBV5-5 and TRBJ1-3, with D possibly matching TRBD1 (6 bases). The CDR3 loop spans 15 amino acids. Deletions cut 6 bases from V and 2 bases from J, with 15 bases between. Germline CDR1 is SGHKS and CDR2 is YYEKEE (reference sequence).

The genes are TRBV27 and TRBJ2-6; D could derive from TRBD1 or TRBD2 (5 bases each). The CDR3 covers 16 residues. The V and J ends lost 3 bases and 4 bases respectively, with 13 bases between them. CDR1 and CDR2 (germline): MNHEY, SMNVEV (reference sequence). In DNA form, the CDR3 reads TGTGCCAGCAGTTTGGGGGTGGGGACCGGGGCCAACGTCCTGACTTTC. Translating it yields CASSLGVGTGANVLTF.

The chain couples TRBV28 to TRBJ2-1; TRBD2 matches 10 bases. J was trimmed by 0 bases and V by 3 bases; bases with no gene match: 2. The CDR3 loop spans 16 amino acids. From germline, CDR1 is MDHEN and CDR2 SYDVKM. The CDR3 is CASSFLAGVSYNEQFF. The CDR3 DNA sequence: TGTGCCAGCAGTTTTCTAGCGGGAGTCTCCTACAATGAGCAGTTCTTC.

Of note for this clone: Other DNA sequences in this sample translate to the same CDR3. The rearrangement uses TRBV5-6 and TRBJ2-2; 9 bases match TRBD1. The trim removed 4 bases at V and 5 bases at J, leaving 3 bases unmatched. Germline V gives CDR1 SGHDT, CDR2 YYEEEE. The CDR3 spans 14 residues. Here the CDR3 reads CASSLGTGTGELFF. The CDR3 coding sequence is TGTGCCAGCAGCCTCGGGACAGGGACCGGGGAGCTGTTTTTT.

The chain employs TRBV10-3 and TRBJ2-7; 8 nucleotides match TRBD2. After removal of 5 bases from V and 3 bases from J, the junction contained 6 bases not matched to a gene. Per the germline V gene, CDR1 is ENHRY and CDR2 is SYGVKD. The CDR3 extends over 14 amino acids. CDR3 nucleotides: TGTGCCATCAGTTCACCGGGACTAGTCTACGAGCAGTACTTC. Residues: CAISSPGLVYEQYF.

CDR3 sequence reads: CASSLNAPGDSGANVLTF. CDR3 nucleotides: TGTGCCAGCAGCTTAAACGCTCCAGGGGACTCTGGGGCCAACGTCCTGACTTTC. The chain is built from TRBV7-9 and TRBJ2-6; D is possibly TRBD1 (6 bases). V gave up 2 bases and J gave up 0 bases, with 14 bases separating them. The CDR3 totals 18 residues. CDR1 is SEHNR, CDR2 FQNEAQ, per germline (reference sequence).

The chain combines TRBV28 with TRBJ2-7; possibly TRBD1 for D (7 bases). The germline V gene has CDR1 MDHEN and CDR2 SYDVKM. CDR3 length: 15 amino acids. Between the trimmed V and J ends, which lost 6 bases and 4 bases, there was a span of 19 bases. This CDR3 is CASSRSQGGWYEQYF. CDR3 sequence (DNA): TGTGCCAGCAGCCGAAGCCAGGGGGGTTGGTACGAGCAGTACTTC. The full variable domain, completed using reference TRBV28 and TRBJ2-7, is DVKVTQSSRYLVKRTGEKVFLECVQDMDHENMFWYRQDPGLGLRLIYFSYDVKMKEKGDIPEGYSVSREKKERFSLILESASTNQTSMYLCASSRSQGGWYEQYFGPGTRLTVT.

The gene calls are TRBV7-9 and TRBJ2-3; D uncertain. This CDR3 is 14 amino acids long. Germline values: CDR1 SEHNR, CDR2 FQNEAQ (reference sequence). Deletions cut 0 bases from V and 3 bases from J, with 7 bases between. CDR3 amino acids: CASSLAARTDTQYF. The CDR3 DNA follows: TGTGCCAGCAGCTTAGCTGCGAGGACAGATACGCAGTATTTT.

The V call is TRBV19, the J call TRBJ1-5; 11 bases are shared with TRBD1. There are 17 residues in the CDR3. V lost 3 bases, J lost 6 bases, and 10 bases stayed unmatched. Germline values: CDR1 LNHDA, CDR2 SQIVND (reference sequence). The CDR3 coding sequence is TGTGCCAGTAGTATCGGGGAAGGACAGGGGGCGCCTCAGCCCCAGCATTTT. Residues: CASSIGEGQGAPQPQHF. Together with reference TRBV19 and TRBJ1-5, the CDR3 gives the full variable domain: DGGITQSPKYLFRKEGQNVTLSCEQNLNHDAMYWYRQDPGQGLRLIYYSQIVNDFQKGDIAEGYSVSREKKESFPLTVTSAQKNPTAFYLCASSIGEGQGAPQPQHFGDGTRLSIL.

The J gene is TRBJ2-7, the V gene TRBV5-8; perhaps TRBD1 as D (6 bases). Germline V CDR1 and CDR2: SGHTS, YDEGEE. The ends were cut back, 2 bases at V and 1 base at J, with 13 bases in the middle. This CDR3 has 15 residues. The CDR3 loop is CASSFSSGTSYEQYF. CDR3 sequence (DNA): TGTGCCAGCAGCTTTTCCTCCGGGACATCCTACGAGCAGTACTTC.

This clone was counted a few times. The gene calls are TRBV4-1 and TRBJ2-2; D ambiguous. Germline CDR1 MGHRA, CDR2 YSYEKL. The CDR3 sequence is 15 residues long. The V gene lost 6 bases and the J gene lost 0 bases, with 11 bases spanning the gap. In nucleotides, the CDR3 is TGCGCCAGCAGTTCAGTCCCGGCGAACACCGGGGAGCTGTTTTTT. Its protein product is CASSSVPANTGELFF.

J is TRBJ2-3 and V is TRBV9; weak D call: TRBD1 (6 bases). V dropped 4 bases and J dropped 0 bases, with 12 bases sitting between them. Germline-derived CDR1 and CDR2 are SGDLS and YYNGEE. The CDR3 spans 15 residues. The CDR3 bases are TGTGCCAGCAGCCCCCTGGGGGCGAGCACAGATACGCAGTATTTT. It codes for CASSPLGASTDTQYF.